The 31 T cell receptor beta chains given below trace back to one sample, sequenced in a study of OX40 agonist ivuxolimab in advanced cancers. Some clones are missing from TCRdb's copy, which holds only in-frame ones; the method was immunoSEQ multiplex PCR. The sample consists of over 15,000 clones, approximately 77% of them appearing once. This specimen was CD4+ or CD8+ T cells sorted from blood, taken in a trial of the OX40 agonist ivuxolimab. These TCRs come from an adult with an advanced solid tumor such as melanoma, head and neck, liver or kidney cancer.

The chain carries TRBV6-5 and TRBJ1-3; D remains unclear. Germline assignment: CDR1 MNHEY and CDR2 SVGAGI. Trimming pared 4 bases from V and 1 base from J, leaving 11 bases between. CDR3 size: 15 residues. Here the CDR3 reads CASSSPGISGNTIYF. DNA for the CDR3: TGTGCCAGCAGTTCCCCGGGGATTTCTGGAAACACCATATATTTT.

The rearrangement links TRBV25-1 to TRBJ1-6, with TRBD1 matching over 7 bases. The CDR3 covers 16 residues. Germline V lookup: CDR1 MGHDK, CDR2 SYGVNS. Trimming removed 8 bases from V and 4 bases from J; junction bases left unmatched: 11. The CDR3 region is CASREGQKHYNSPLHF. The CDR3 DNA follows: TGTGCCAGCCGGGAGGGACAGAAACATTATAATTCACCCCTCCACTTT.

The chain has TRBV7-6 and TRBJ2-2; D may be TRBD2 (5 bases). The V gene's germline CDR1 is SGHVS and CDR2 FNYEAQ. CDR3 length: 16 residues. V was trimmed by 2 bases and J by 1 base, leaving 11 bases between them. The CDR3 region has the DNA TGTGCCAGCAGCTTAAGGCCCCGGGGGAACACCGGGGAGCTGTTTTTT. Encoded protein: CASSLRPRGNTGELFF.

This chain links TRBV4-3 with TRBJ1-4, with no clear D. Trimming removed 1 base at V and 0 bases at J, with 15 bases between. This CDR3 comprises 18 residues. Germline CDR1 is LGHNA and CDR2 is YSLEER. This CDR3 is CASSQGFQLVSTNEKLFF. In nucleotides, the CDR3 is TGCGCCAGCAGCCAAGGGTTCCAGCTCGTTTCAACTAATGAAAAACTGTTTTTT.

The chain uses TRBV13 and TRBJ2-2; 8 bases are shared with TRBD1. The CDR3 loop spans 16 amino acids. The trim removed 1 base at V and 1 base at J, leaving 2 bases unmatched. Germline CDR1 reads PRHDT; CDR2 reads FYEKMQ (reference sequence). The CDR3 DNA sequence: TGTGCCAGCAGCTTAGTGGGGACAGGGAACACCGGGGAGCTGTTTTTT. It specifies CASSLVGTGNTGELFF.

The chain carries TRBV7-9 and TRBJ1-1; 7 bases are shared with TRBD1. The CDR3 spans 13 residues. With V trimmed by 5 bases and J by 7 bases, 7 bases remained unmatched. In germline, CDR1 is SEHNR, CDR2 FQNEAQ (reference sequence). The CDR3 is CASSPTGDLEAFF. In DNA form, the CDR3 reads TGTGCCAGCAGCCCTACAGGGGACCTTGAAGCTTTCTTT.

The chain joins TRBV28 to TRBJ2-1, with TRBD1 as a possible D gene (5 bases). Trimming left V 5 bases short and J 6 bases short, with 11 bases between. Germline CDR1 MDHEN, CDR2 SYDVKM. The CDR3 sequence is 13 residues long. The DNA for the CDR3 is TGTGCCAGCAGTCTTAGGGGCCTCAATGAGCAGTTCTTC. Its protein product is CASSLRGLNEQFF.

The chain joins TRBV5-8 to TRBJ1-4; D gene uncertain. The CDR3 extends over 15 amino acids. Germline V lookup: CDR1 SGHTS, CDR2 YDEGEE. Between the trimmed V and J ends, which lost 5 bases and 4 bases, there was a span of 15 bases. CDR3 amino acids: CASRPIGAGNEKLFF. The CDR3, as DNA: TGTGCCAGCAGACCCATAGGTGCGGGTAATGAAAAACTGTTTTTT.

The CDR3 loop is CASSPWTEKNIQYF. The CDR3 DNA sequence: TGTGCCAGTAGTCCATGGACAGAGAAAAACATTCAGTACTTC. The J gene is TRBJ2-4, the V gene TRBV19; possible D gene TRBD1, 6 bases. Per the germline V gene, CDR1 is LNHDA and CDR2 is SQIVND (reference sequence). The V end lost 5 bases, the J end lost 4 bases, and 12 bases lay between the germline ends. The CDR3 spans 14 residues. Supplemented by reference TRBV19 and TRBJ2-4, the full variable domain reads DGGITQSPKYLFRKEGQNVTLSCEQNLNHDAMYWYRQDPGQGLRLIYYSQIVNDFQKGDIAEGYSVSREKKESFPLTVTSAQKNPTAFYLCASSPWTEKNIQYFGAGTRLSVL.

The chain uses TRBV5-6 and TRBJ2-7; no reliable D call. CDR3 length: 13 residues. Trimming removed 3 bases from V and 7 bases from J, with 14 bases in between. CDR1 and CDR2 (germline): SGHDT, YYEEEE. Here the CDR3 reads CASSYPGLTEQYF. For the CDR3, the DNA is TGTGCCAGCAGCTACCCAGGTTTAACTGAGCAGTACTTC.

This clone was detected a few times. The V call is TRBV6-1, the J call TRBJ1-1; D gene ambiguous. Trimming cost V 6 bases and J 0 bases, with 8 bases left between them. Germline lookup yields CDR1 MNHNS and CDR2 SASEGT. The CDR3 loop spans 13 amino acids. This chain's CDR3 is CASSLSLNTEAFF. The CDR3 DNA sequence: TGTGCCAGCAGCCTTTCACTGAACACTGAAGCTTTCTTT.

This clone is labeled as large. This chain connects TRBV9 to TRBJ2-3; weak D call: TRBD2 (5 bases). V was shortened by 0 bases and J by 1 base, with 9 bases between the two germline ends. The CDR3 is 15 residues long. Germline-derived CDR1 and CDR2 are SGDLS and YYNGEE. The CDR3 region has the DNA TGTGCCAGCAGCGTAGGTGAGGGAGGCACAGATACGCAGTATTTT. The encoded protein is CASSVGEGGTDTQYF.

The chain is built from TRBV27 and TRBJ1-2; weak D call: TRBD1 (5 bases). This CDR3 region has 13 residues. Trimming stripped 5 bases from V and 3 bases from J, with 10 bases between. Looked up from germline, CDR1 is MNHEY and CDR2 is SMNVEV (reference sequence). CDR3 loop: CASSNGTDYGYTF. The CDR3 region has the DNA TGTGCCAGCAGTAACGGGACGGACTATGGCTACACCTTC.

The J gene is TRBJ2-7, the V gene TRBV7-9; D is perhaps TRBD1 or TRBD2 (6 bases each). V was pared by 5 bases and J by 2 bases, with 16 bases between. Germline CDR1 and CDR2: SEHNR and FQNEAQ (reference sequence). CDR3 length: 15 amino acids. The CDR3 DNA sequence: TGTGCCAGCAGCATCCTACAGGGAGGAACCTACGAGCAGTACTTC. The encoded protein is CASSILQGGTYEQYF.

The chain links TRBV6-8 to TRBJ2-7, with D uncertain. The V gene lost 6 bases and the J gene lost 4 bases, with 7 bases spanning the gap. The germline V gene has CDR1 MNHGY and CDR2 SAAAGT. The CDR3 has 11 amino acids. For the CDR3, the DNA is TGTGCCAGCAGCGATTTATACGAGCAGTACTTC. Its protein is CASSDLYEQYF.

The V and J genes are TRBV4-1 and TRBJ2-1; no reliable D call. CDR3 length: 15 residues. V lost 3 bases and J 6 bases, leaving 15 bases between the germline ends. Germline-derived CDR1 and CDR2 are MGHRA and YSYEKL. CDR3 nucleotide sequence: TGCGCCAGCAGCCATGGATTTGGCACACTCAATGAGCAGTTCTTC. Translating gives CASSHGFGTLNEQFF.

The CDR3 DNA follows: TGTGCCAGCAGCTATGGGGACTCCTACGAGCAGTACTTC. This codes for CASSYGDSYEQYF. The J gene is TRBJ2-7, the V gene TRBV7-1, with D hard to call. TRBV7-1 is labeled an ORF, and its function is uncertain. Trimming pared 4 bases from V and 0 bases from J, leaving 7 bases between. The CDR3 is made up of 13 amino acids.

Concerning this clone: Relative to the germline gene, one junction end is altered; a read error may explain this. CDR3 protein: CASSQDEGDHYGYTF. The CDR3 DNA follows: TGTGCCAGCAGCCAAGATGAAGGGGATCACTATGGCTACACCTTC. The V gene is TRBV4-1, the J gene TRBJ1-2, with a weak D call TRBD1 (5 bases). This CDR3 has 15 amino acids. Germline lookup yields CDR1 MGHRA and CDR2 YSYEKL.

This clone was picked up a small number of times. The V call is TRBV5-8, the J call TRBJ2-3; no firm D call. V gave up 0 bases and J gave up 2 bases, with 7 bases separating them. The CDR3 has 14 residues. The germline V gene encodes CDR1 SGHTS and CDR2 YDEGEE. In DNA, the CDR3 is TGTGCCAGCAGCTTGGAAGGTAACACAGATACGCAGTATTTT. It codes for CASSLEGNTDTQYF.

The rearrangement joins TRBV5-7 to TRBJ2-7, with no clear D. TRBV5-7 is an ORF, and what it does is uncertain. This CDR3 spans 13 amino acids. The ends were cut back, 3 bases at V and 6 bases at J, with 13 bases in the middle. In nucleotides, the CDR3 is TGTGCCAGCAGCTACGAGCCAGGCAGCGAGCAGTACTTC. The encoded protein is CASSYEPGSEQYF.

Within the sample, this clone is medium-sized. The chain is built from TRBV5-4 and TRBJ2-3; D may be TRBD2 (5 bases). V was pared by 3 bases and J by 3 bases, with 11 bases between. Germline CDR1 is SGHNT and CDR2 is YYREEE (reference sequence). This CDR3 is 14 amino acids long. The CDR3 bases are TGTGCCAGCAGCTCTGCGGACTTGACAGATACGCAGTATTTT. Protein sequence: CASSSADLTDTQYF.

The chain recombines TRBV7-8 with TRBJ1-1; 9 bases line up with TRBD1. The ends lost 4 bases at V and 1 base at J; junction bases unmatched: 4. The CDR3 is 15 residues long. Germline V gene data show CDR1 as SGHVS and CDR2 as FQNEAQ. CDR3 residues: CASSSGQGANTEAFF. The DNA of the CDR3 is TGTGCCAGCAGCTCGGGACAGGGCGCGAACACTGAAGCTTTCTTT.

This clone was detected only once. The chain couples TRBV7-8 to TRBJ2-5; possibly TRBD2 for D (5 bases). The CDR3 has 15 residues. V was cut by 0 bases and J by 5 bases, with 13 bases left in between. Germline CDR1 is SGHVS and CDR2 is FQNEAQ. CDR3 loop: CASSLAVAWRETQYF. The CDR3 DNA is TGTGCCAGCAGCTTAGCCGTCGCATGGAGGGAGACCCAGTACTTC.

The V and J genes are TRBV5-4 and TRBJ1-2; D unresolved. The length of the CDR3 is 13 residues. The V and J ends lost 1 base and 6 bases respectively, with 10 bases between them. Germline V gene data show CDR1 as SGHNT and CDR2 as YYREEE (reference sequence). In DNA, the CDR3 is TGTGCCAGCAGCTTGATGGATGACGATGGCTACACCTTC. This sequence encodes CASSLMDDDGYTF.

The V gene is TRBV5-6, the J gene TRBJ1-2; 8 bases line up with TRBD1. CDR1 and CDR2 (germline): SGHDT, YYEEEE. The length of the CDR3 is 13 residues. Trimming at V came to 0 bases and at J to 8 bases, leaving 3 bases not matched to a gene. This CDR3 is CASSLGDRGGYTF. CDR3 bases: TGTGCCAGCAGCTTGGGAGACAGGGGCGGCTACACCTTC.

This sequence joins TRBV4-1 and TRBJ1-1; D is undetermined. Per germline, CDR1 MGHRA and CDR2 YSYEKL. CDR3 length equals 15 residues. The V end was cut by 0 bases, the J end by 0 bases, with 8 bases between. CDR3 in DNA: TGCGCCAGCAGCCAAGAATGGAGACTGAACACTGAAGCTTTCTTT. It encodes CASSQEWRLNTEAFF.

V gene TRBV7-2 combines with J gene TRBJ1-1; D is unclear. CDR1 SGHTA and CDR2 FQGNSA come from the germline V gene. V lost 5 bases to trimming and J lost 0 bases, with 7 bases between them. This CDR3 comprises 13 residues. CDR3 in amino acids: CASSHAMNTEAFF. CDR3 sequence (DNA): TGTGCCAGCAGCCACGCCATGAACACTGAAGCTTTCTTT.

Of note for this clone: A far bigger clonotype differs at one base, so this is likely a read error. This chain uses TRBV4-2 with TRBJ1-5; D is ambiguous. Germline values: CDR1 LGHNA, CDR2 YNFKEQ. The CDR3 contains 13 residues. V shed 3 bases and J shed 6 bases, with 9 bases lying between them. The CDR3 DNA follows: TGTGCCAGCAGCCACGATGAAACTCAGCCCCAGCATTTT. This sequence encodes CASSHDETQPQHF.

The chain uses TRBV11-2 and TRBJ1-1; D not resolved. The CDR3 is made up of 12 amino acids. CDR1 and CDR2 (germline): SGHAT, FQNNGV. Trimming stripped 6 bases from V and 0 bases from J, with 5 bases between. The CDR3: CASSPMNTEAFF. CDR3 sequence (DNA): TGTGCCAGCAGTCCGATGAACACTGAAGCTTTCTTT.

The J gene is TRBJ2-5, the V gene TRBV2; D not certain. V was trimmed by 8 bases and J by 1 base, leaving 11 bases between them. The CDR3 is 13 amino acids. Germline V gene sequence: CDR1 SNHLY, CDR2 FYNNEI. CDR3 region: CASLSEVQETQYF. The CDR3 bases are TGTGCCAGCCTCTCAGAGGTCCAAGAGACCCAGTACTTC.

This chain joins TRBV2 and TRBJ2-3; perhaps D is TRBD1 or TRBD2 (5 bases each). Germline lookup yields CDR1 SNHLY and CDR2 FYNNEI. Trimming stripped 3 bases from V and 1 base from J, with 11 bases between. CDR3 size: 15 residues. In DNA, the CDR3 is TGTGCCAGCAGTGATCGGGACCGACGCACAGATACGCAGTATTTT. This translates into CASSDRDRRTDTQYF.